The rows below give T cell receptor beta chains drawn from one sample of a study of control samples from healthy donors and cancer patients. Produced via immunoSEQ multiplex PCR; TCRdb's table is partial and in-frame only. The sample comprises about 130,000 clones, just under 95% of which are singletons, and 3.6% rests with the top ten. Source material: blood. These receptors were collected from a man younger than 40 in good health. CDR3s include the opening cysteine and the closing phenylalanine or tryptophan. A D gene is named only where the DNA matches it firmly. The size field is filled for only some rows; it gives once, few, many or a size class.

J gene,clone size,V gene,D gene,CDR3 protein,CDR3 DNA
TRBJ2-7,-,TRBV9,-,CASSVGDGYEQYF,TGTGCCAGCAGCGTAGGAGACGGCTACGAGCAGTACTTC
TRBJ2-5,-,TRBV6-2/TRBV6-3,TRBD1,CASSPDRGETQYF,TGTGCCAGCAGTCCCGACAGGGGGGAGACCCAGTACTTC
TRBJ2-7,few,TRBV19,-,CASSIDRGPYEQYF,TGTGCCAGTAGTATAGACCGGGGCCCTTACGAGCAGTACTTC
TRBJ1-1,-,TRBV6-5,TRBD1,CASRLGQGVGTEAFF,TGTGCCAGCAGATTGGGACAGGGGGTTGGCACTGAAGCTTTCTTT
TRBJ2-7,-,TRBV7-2,TRBD2,CASSLGGGGEQYF,TGTGCCAGCAGCTTAGGTGGGGGGGGCGAGCAGTACTTC
TRBJ1-2,-,TRBV20-1,-,CSARDLGAYTF,TGCAGTGCTAGAGATTTGGGGGCCTACACCTTC
TRBJ1-2,-,TRBV9,TRBD1,CASSGRQGKEDGYTF,TGTGCCAGCAGCGGGCGACAGGGGAAAGAAGATGGCTACACCTTC
TRBJ1-1,-,TRBV6-5,-,CASSYSWGGTEAFF,TGTGCCAGCAGTTACTCGTGGGGGGGCACTGAAGCTTTCTTT
TRBJ1-2,-,TRBV19,TRBD1,CASSIWTGWGGYTF,TGTGCCAGTAGTATCTGGACAGGGTGGGGTGGCTACACCTTC
TRBJ1-1,-,TRBV2,-,CASSSDISGQTEAFF,TGTGCCAGCAGTTCCGACATTTCCGGACAAACTGAAGCTTTCTTT
TRBJ1-1,-,TRBV21-1,-,CASSITGESTEAFF,TGTGCCAGCAGCATTACAGGGGAGAGCACTGAAGCTTTCTTT
TRBJ2-2,-,TRBV11-3,TRBD1,CASSQGQVGPGELFF,TGTGCCAGCAGTCAGGGACAGGTCGGGCCCGGGGAGCTGTTTTTT
TRBJ1-5,-,TRBV7-8,-,CASSPRIGGSQPQHF,TGTGCCAGCAGCCCCCGTATTGGGGGAAGTCAGCCCCAGCATTTT
TRBJ1-5,-,TRBV10-2,-,CASSGGGNQPQHF,TGCGCCAGCAGTGGGGGAGGCAATCAGCCCCAGCATTTT
TRBJ1-6,-,TRBV4-3,-,CASSQDPPGVGSYNSPLHF,TGCGCCAGCAGCCAAGATCCCCCAGGGGTTGGCTCCTATAATTCACCCCTCCACTTT
TRBJ2-4,-,TRBV7-9,-,CASSLGIMDNIQYF,TGTGCCAGCAGCTTAGGGATAATGGATAACATTCAGTACTTC
TRBJ2-7,once,TRBV6-2/TRBV6-3,TRBD1,CASSPRTGVPYEQYF,TGTGCCAGCAGCCCTCGGACAGGGGTTCCCTACGAGCAGTACTTC
TRBJ1-3,-,TRBV7-6,TRBD1,CASSLSRQGAGNTIYF,TGTGCCAGCAGCTTATCGCGACAGGGGGCTGGAAACACCATATATTTT
TRBJ2-2,-,TRBV7-6,-,CASSYRMTGELFF,TGTGCCAGCAGCTATAGGATGACCGGGGAGCTGTTTTTT
TRBJ1-4,-,TRBV7-9,-,CASSLGNREPANEKLFF,TGTGCCAGCAGCTTAGGAAACAGGGAACCGGCTAATGAAAAACTGTTTTTT
TRBJ2-5,once,TRBV6-5,TRBD1,CASSYRGHETQYF,TGTGCCAGCAGTTACAGGGGGCATGAGACCCAGTACTTC
TRBJ2-6,-,TRBV19,-,CASSLSVAPSGANVLTF,TGTGCCAGTAGTCTATCGGTCGCACCCTCTGGGGCCAACGTCCTGACTTTC
TRBJ2-1,-,TRBV2,-,CASRKGGGWGGEQFF,TGTGCCAGCAGGAAGGGGGGAGGTTGGGGTGGTGAGCAGTTCTTC
TRBJ1-5,-,TRBV12-3/TRBV12-4,-,CASSLGAGQPQHF,TGTGCCAGCAGTTTGGGGGCGGGCCAGCCCCAGCATTTT
TRBJ2-5,-,TRBV6-2/TRBV6-3,-,CASSLVLETQYF,TGTGCCAGCAGTTTAGTGTTAGAGACCCAGTACTTC
TRBJ1-6,-,TRBV30,-,CAWSVRASYNSPLHF,TGTGCCTGGAGTGTGAGGGCATCCTATAATTCACCCCTCCACTTT
TRBJ2-6,-,TRBV18,TRBD1,CASSPTGAGANVLTF,TGTGCCAGCTCTCCGACAGGGGCTGGGGCCAACGTCCTGACTTTC
TRBJ2-7,-,TRBV2,-,CASSEEASRLKQYF,TGTGCCAGCAGTGAAGAAGCCTCTCGTCTAAAGCAGTACTTC
TRBJ1-1,-,TRBV29-1,-,CSVSKYRTEASNTEAFF,TGCAGCGTCTCAAAGTACCGGACAGAAGCTTCGAACACTGAAGCTTTCTTT
TRBJ2-2,once,TRBV24-1,-,CATSRKGAGELFF,TGTGCCACCAGCCGCAAGGGGGCCGGGGAGCTGTTTTTT
TRBJ1-2,-,TRBV28,TRBD1,CASSLTYRGVYGYTF,TGTGCCAGCAGTCTGACTTACAGGGGGGTCTATGGCTACACCTTC
TRBJ2-1,-,TRBV7-6,TRBD2,CASSSGTTNYNEQFF,TGTGCCAGCAGCTCCGGGACTACCAACTACAATGAGCAGTTCTTC
TRBJ2-3,-,TRBV30,TRBD1,CAYSFGQGGTDTQYF,TGTGCCTACTCCTTCGGACAGGGAGGCACAGATACGCAGTATTTT
TRBJ1-6,-,TRBV28,TRBD1,CASLQGAASPLHF,TGTGCCAGTCTACAGGGGGCGGCTTCACCCCTCCACTTT
TRBJ2-4,-,TRBV9,TRBD1,CASSVEGALGIQYF,TGTGCCAGCAGCGTAGAGGGGGCGCTAGGCATTCAGTACTTC
TRBJ2-7,once,TRBV4-1,TRBD2,CASSQYGGSDEQYF,TGCGCCAGCAGCCAGTACGGGGGGAGCGACGAGCAGTACTTC
TRBJ1-2,-,TRBV28,TRBD1,CASSPRTGGYGYTF,TGTGCCAGCAGCCCGCGGACAGGGGGTTATGGCTACACCTTC
TRBJ2-7,-,TRBV6-2/TRBV6-3,-,CASSPGGYYEQYF,TGTGCCAGCAGTCCGGGGGGCTACTACGAGCAGTACTTC
TRBJ1-2,once,TRBV30,-,CAWTNRDGYTF,TGTGCCTGGACGAACAGAGATGGCTACACCTTC
TRBJ1-5,-,TRBV18,-,CASSQAGNSNQPQHF,TGTGCCAGCTCACAAGCTGGAAATAGCAATCAGCCCCAGCATTTT
TRBJ2-1,-,TRBV6-2/TRBV6-3,TRBD2,CASSALAGVEQFF,TGTGCCAGCAGTGCCCTAGCGGGGGTTGAGCAGTTCTTC
TRBJ1-1,-,TRBV7-9,-,CASSPLGGTEAFF,TGTGCCAGCAGCCCTTTGGGGGGCACTGAAGCTTTCTTT
TRBJ1-1,-,TRBV9,TRBD1,CASSVTGQNTEAFF,TGTGCCAGCAGCGTGACAGGGCAGAACACTGAAGCTTTCTTT
TRBJ2-5,-,TRBV7-9,TRBD1,CASSVDRVQETQYF,TGTGCCAGCAGCGTAGACAGGGTGCAAGAGACCCAGTACTTC
TRBJ1-6,few,TRBV6-2/TRBV6-3,-,CASSYSLRGYNSPLHF,TGTGCCAGCAGTTACTCGCTCAGGGGCTATAATTCACCCCTCCACTTT
TRBJ2-7,-,TRBV30,TRBD2,CAWSWTSGGLYEQYF,TGTGCCTGGAGTTGGACTAGCGGGGGGCTGTACGAGCAGTACTTC
TRBJ1-5,once,TRBV6-2/TRBV6-3,-,CASSRDGLSNQPQHF,TGTGCCAGCAGCCGCGACGGCCTGAGCAATCAGCCCCAGCATTTT
TRBJ2-4,-,TRBV4-1,TRBD2,CASSQDSGRVAKNIQYF,TGCGCCAGCAGCCAAGATTCGGGGAGGGTAGCCAAAAACATTCAGTACTTC